The 13 T cell receptor beta chains below all came from one sample that was sequenced in a study of blood T cell repertoires in COVID-19. Assay used: immunoSEQ multiplex PCR; TCRdb lists only in-frame clones, some missing. This sample has about 140,000 clones, with 79% found just once. The sequencing sample was made of peripheral blood. The receptor source for this set is a man in his sixties with acute or convalescent COVID-19.

V gene TRBV4-3 combines with J gene TRBJ2-1, with 12 bases lining up with TRBD2. The trim removed 1 base at V and 8 bases at J, leaving 3 bases unmatched. CDR1 and CDR2 from the germline V gene are LGHNA and YSLEER. The CDR3 has 15 residues. CDR3 sequence (DNA): TGCGCCAGCAGCCAAGGACTAGCGGGAGAGTATGAGCAGTTCTTC. Its protein product is CASSQGLAGEYEQFF.

J is TRBJ1-1 and V is TRBV5-6; the D gene is possibly TRBD1 (6 bases). The CDR3 spans 14 residues. Trimming pared 4 bases from V and 1 base from J, leaving 11 bases between. Per germline, CDR1 SGHDT and CDR2 YYEEEE. The CDR3 DNA sequence: TGTGCCAGCAGCAGACAGGACAAGAACACTGAAGCTTTCTTT. Protein product: CASSRQDKNTEAFF.

This clone was counted only a few times. The chain employs TRBV19 and TRBJ2-5, with 9 bases fitting TRBD2. Germline loops: CDR1 LNHDA, CDR2 SQIVND (reference sequence). This CDR3 is 14 amino acids long. V dropped 7 bases and J dropped 5; count of bases not matched to a gene: 8. CDR3 amino acids: CASTDSGSTETQYF. CDR3 coding DNA: TGTGCCAGTACAGATAGCGGGAGCACGGAGACCCAGTACTTC.

The V gene is TRBV5-8, the J gene TRBJ2-7, with D tentatively TRBD1 (5 bases). This CDR3 has 14 residues. V was shortened by 5 bases and J by 4 bases, with 16 bases between the two germline ends. Germline lookup yields CDR1 SGHTS and CDR2 YDEGEE. This chain's CDR3 is CASSSPTDRYEQYF. DNA for the CDR3: TGTGCCAGCAGTTCCCCGACAGACCGTTACGAGCAGTACTTC.

J is TRBJ2-1 and V is TRBV24-1; D possibly corresponds to TRBD2 (5 bases). The CDR3 spans 14 residues. Germline V CDR1 and CDR2: KGHDR, SFDVKD. With 5 bases removed from V and 8 bases from J, the gap between germline ends came to 15 bases. The CDR3 loop is CATSGLTSFYEQFF. CDR3 in DNA: TGTGCCACCAGTGGCCTCACTAGTTTTTATGAGCAGTTCTTC.

This rearrangement joins TRBV7-2 to TRBJ1-4; no definite D call. Trimming stripped 6 bases from V and 0 bases from J, with 8 bases between. Germline V gene sequence: CDR1 SGHTA, CDR2 FQGNSA. CDR3 length: 14 amino acids. This CDR3 is CASRPQATNEKLFF. The CDR3 nucleotides read TGTGCCAGCAGGCCCCAGGCAACTAATGAAAAACTGTTTTTT.

The chain employs TRBV25-1 and TRBJ1-2; TRBD1 agrees at 10 bases. J gave up 4 bases and V 5 bases, and 4 bases lay outside the gene matches. Looked up from germline, CDR1 is MGHDK and CDR2 is SYGVNS. The CDR3 totals 14 residues. The CDR3 DNA reads TGTGCCAGCAGTTTTGGGGACAGGGGCTATGGCTACACCTTC. Amino acid sequence: CASSFGDRGYGYTF.

This clone appeared a few times. The chain's CDR3 is CASRSGGHTDTQYF. The CDR3 region has the DNA TGTGCCAGTCGTAGCGGGGGACACACAGATACGCAGTATTTT. The genes are TRBV7-2 and TRBJ2-3; 9 nucleotides agree with TRBD2. CDR3 size: 14 residues. CDR1 and CDR2 from the germline V gene are SGHTA and FQGNSA. J lost 2 bases, V lost 9 bases, and 6 bases had no gene match.

The gene calls are TRBV28 and TRBJ2-1; the match to TRBD2 covers 8 bases. V was clipped by 4 bases and J by 4 bases; unmatched bases: 3. Germline CDR1 and CDR2: MDHEN and SYDVKM. The CDR3 is 14 amino acids. The CDR3 sequence is CASSSREGYNEQFF. CDR3 DNA sequence: TGTGCCAGCAGTTCCCGGGAGGGATACAATGAGCAGTTCTTC.

On this clone itself: The junction departs from the called germline gene at one end, perhaps through a read error. The gene calls are TRBV28 and TRBJ2-3; TRBD2 is a possible D gene (6 bases). Germline V gives CDR1 MDHEN, CDR2 SYDVKM. CDR3 size: 13 residues. The CDR3 spells CASSLRTTGTQYF. In DNA form, the CDR3 reads TGTGCCAGCAGTTTGAGGACTACAGGTACGCAGTATTTT.

Details on this clone: At the DNA level, this CDR3 is encoded by other sequences in the same sample as well. The chain couples TRBV18 to TRBJ1-1; 8 bases agree with TRBD1. The CDR3 loop spans 14 amino acids. Losses at the gene ends were 3 bases for V and 0 bases for J; bases not matched to a gene: 0. Germline CDR1 reads KGHSH; CDR2 reads LQKENI. Here the CDR3 reads CASSPGQVNTEAFF. In DNA, the CDR3 is TGTGCCAGCTCACCGGGACAGGTGAACACTGAAGCTTTCTTT.

V usage is TRBV27 and J usage is TRBJ1-2; no clear D gene. Trimming cost V 2 bases and J 2 bases, with 12 bases left between them. The CDR3 runs 15 residues. Germline V gives CDR1 MNHEY, CDR2 SMNVEV (reference sequence). CDR3 nucleotide sequence: TGTGCCAGCAGTTTAGTGGGTGACACGAACTATGGCTACACCTTC. This sequence encodes CASSLVGDTNYGYTF.

The chain uses TRBV6-2 or TRBV6-3 and TRBJ1-2; 9 bases match TRBD1. V gave up 5 bases and J gave up 2 bases; unmatched junction bases: 6. The CDR3 contains 15 residues. Germline loops: CDR1 MNHEY, CDR2 SVGEGT. CDR3 sequence: CASSLGTGKNYGYTF. CDR3 DNA sequence: TGTGCCAGCAGTCTGGGGACAGGGAAGAACTATGGCTACACCTTC.